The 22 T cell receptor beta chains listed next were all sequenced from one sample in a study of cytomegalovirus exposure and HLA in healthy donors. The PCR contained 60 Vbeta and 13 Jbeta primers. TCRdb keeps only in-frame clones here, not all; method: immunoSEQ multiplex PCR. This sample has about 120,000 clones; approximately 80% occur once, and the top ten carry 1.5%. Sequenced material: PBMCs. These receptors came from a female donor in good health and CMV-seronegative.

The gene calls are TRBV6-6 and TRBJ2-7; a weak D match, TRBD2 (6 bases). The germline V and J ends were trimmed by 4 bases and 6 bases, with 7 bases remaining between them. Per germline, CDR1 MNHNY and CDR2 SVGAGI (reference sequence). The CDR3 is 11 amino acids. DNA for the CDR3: TGTGCCAGCAGTTTGGGAGGCGAGCAGTACTTC. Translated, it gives CASSLGGEQYF.

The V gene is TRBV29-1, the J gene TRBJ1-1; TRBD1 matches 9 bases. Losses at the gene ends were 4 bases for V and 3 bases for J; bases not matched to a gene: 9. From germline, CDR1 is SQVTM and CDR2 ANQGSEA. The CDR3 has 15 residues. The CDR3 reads CSVGGTGTSYTEAFF. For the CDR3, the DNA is TGCAGCGTTGGTGGGACAGGGACATCGTACACTGAAGCTTTCTTT.

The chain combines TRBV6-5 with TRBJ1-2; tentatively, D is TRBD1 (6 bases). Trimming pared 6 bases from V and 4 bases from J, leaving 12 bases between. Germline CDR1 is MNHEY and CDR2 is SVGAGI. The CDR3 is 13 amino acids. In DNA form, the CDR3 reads TGTGCCAGCAGCAACAGGGAGGGCTATGGCTACACCTTC. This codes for CASSNREGYGYTF.

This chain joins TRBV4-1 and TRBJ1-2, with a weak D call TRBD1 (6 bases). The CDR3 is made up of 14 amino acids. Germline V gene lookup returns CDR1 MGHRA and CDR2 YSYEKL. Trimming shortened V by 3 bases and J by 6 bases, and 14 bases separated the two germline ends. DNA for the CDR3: TGCGCCAGCAGCCAGTCGCCGCGGACAGATGGCTACACCTTC. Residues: CASSQSPRTDGYTF.

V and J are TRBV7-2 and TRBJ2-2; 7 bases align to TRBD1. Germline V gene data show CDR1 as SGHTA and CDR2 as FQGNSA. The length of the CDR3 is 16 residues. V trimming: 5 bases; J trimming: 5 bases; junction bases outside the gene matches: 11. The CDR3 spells CASSPQTGIETGELFF. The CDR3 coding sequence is TGTGCCAGCAGCCCCCAGACAGGGATCGAAACCGGGGAGCTGTTTTTT.

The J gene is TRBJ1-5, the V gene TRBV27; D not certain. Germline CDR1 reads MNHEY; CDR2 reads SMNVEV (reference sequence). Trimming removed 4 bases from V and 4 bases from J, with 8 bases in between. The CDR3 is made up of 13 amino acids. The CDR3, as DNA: TGTGCCAGCAGTTCTTGGCCAAATCAGCCCCAGCATTTT. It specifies CASSSWPNQPQHF.

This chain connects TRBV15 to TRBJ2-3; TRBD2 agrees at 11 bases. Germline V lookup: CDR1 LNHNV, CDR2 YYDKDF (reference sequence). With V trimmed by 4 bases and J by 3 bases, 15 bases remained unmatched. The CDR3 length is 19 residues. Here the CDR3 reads CATSTENPGLAVRTDTQYF. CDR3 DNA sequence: TGTGCCACCAGCACGGAGAACCCGGGACTAGCGGTACGAACAGATACGCAGTATTTT.

CDR3 amino acids: CASRQTGGDGYTF. The CDR3 bases are TGTGCCAGCAGGCAGACAGGGGGCGATGGCTACACCTTC. The V gene is TRBV28, the J gene TRBJ1-2; 10 nucleotides align to TRBD1. V shed 6 bases, J shed 6 bases, and the junction held 4 bases outside the gene matches. CDR1 is MDHEN, CDR2 SYDVKM, per germline. The CDR3 is 13 amino acids.

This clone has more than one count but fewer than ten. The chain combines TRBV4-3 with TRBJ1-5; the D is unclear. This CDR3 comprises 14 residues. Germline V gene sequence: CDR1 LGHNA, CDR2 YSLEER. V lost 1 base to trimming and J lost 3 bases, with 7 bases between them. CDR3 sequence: CASSQGQINQPQHF. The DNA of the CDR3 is TGCGCCAGCAGCCAAGGACAAATCAATCAGCCCCAGCATTTT.

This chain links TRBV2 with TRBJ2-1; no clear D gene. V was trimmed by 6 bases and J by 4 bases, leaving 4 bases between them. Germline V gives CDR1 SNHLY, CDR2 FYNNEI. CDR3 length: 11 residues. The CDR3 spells CASRRYNEQFF. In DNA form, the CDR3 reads TGTGCCAGCAGGAGATACAATGAGCAGTTCTTC.

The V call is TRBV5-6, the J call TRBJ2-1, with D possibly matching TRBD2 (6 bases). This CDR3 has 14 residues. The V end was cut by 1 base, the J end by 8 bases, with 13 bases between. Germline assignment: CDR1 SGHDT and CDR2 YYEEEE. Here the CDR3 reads CASSLFSGGDEQFF. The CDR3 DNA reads TGTGCCAGCAGCTTGTTTAGCGGCGGCGATGAGCAGTTCTTC.

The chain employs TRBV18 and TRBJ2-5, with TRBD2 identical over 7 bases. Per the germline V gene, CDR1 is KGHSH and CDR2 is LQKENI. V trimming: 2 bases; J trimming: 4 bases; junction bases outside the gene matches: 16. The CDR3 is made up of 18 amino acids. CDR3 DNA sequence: TGTGCCAGCTCACCAGCCGAGACTAGCATCAGACACACAGAGACCCAGTACTTC. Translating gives CASSPAETSIRHTETQYF.

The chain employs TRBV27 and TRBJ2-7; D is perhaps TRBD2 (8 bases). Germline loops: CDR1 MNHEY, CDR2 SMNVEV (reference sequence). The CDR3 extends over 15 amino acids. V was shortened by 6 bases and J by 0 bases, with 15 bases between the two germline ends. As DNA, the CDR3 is TGTGCCAGCAGCGGGAGGGACAGATCCTCCTACGAGCAGTACTTC. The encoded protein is CASSGRDRSSYEQYF.

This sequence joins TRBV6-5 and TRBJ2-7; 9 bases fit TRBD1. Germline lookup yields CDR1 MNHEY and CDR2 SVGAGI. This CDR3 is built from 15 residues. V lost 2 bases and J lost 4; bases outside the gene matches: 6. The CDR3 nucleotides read TGTGCCAGCAGTTACACCACGGGACAGGGTTACGAGCAGTACTTC. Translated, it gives CASSYTTGQGYEQYF.

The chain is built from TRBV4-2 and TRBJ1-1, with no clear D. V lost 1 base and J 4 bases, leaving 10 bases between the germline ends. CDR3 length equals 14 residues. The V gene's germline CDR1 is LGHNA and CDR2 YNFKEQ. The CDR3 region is CASSQVGAGTEAFF. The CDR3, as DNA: TGTGCCAGCAGCCAAGTGGGAGCGGGCACTGAAGCTTTCTTT.

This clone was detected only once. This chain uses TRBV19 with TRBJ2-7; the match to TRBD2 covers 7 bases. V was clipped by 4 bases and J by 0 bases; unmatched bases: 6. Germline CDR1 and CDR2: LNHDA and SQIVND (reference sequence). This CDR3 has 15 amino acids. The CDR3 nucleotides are TGTGCCAGTAGTAAAGGCGGGAGTCCCTCCTACGAGCAGTACTTC. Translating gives CASSKGGSPSYEQYF. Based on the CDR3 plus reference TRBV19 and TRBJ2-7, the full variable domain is DGGITQSPKYLFRKEGQNVTLSCEQNLNHDAMYWYRQDPGQGLRLIYYSQIVNDFQKGDIAEGYSVSREKKESFPLTVTSAQKNPTAFYLCASSKGGSPSYEQYFGPGTRLTVT.

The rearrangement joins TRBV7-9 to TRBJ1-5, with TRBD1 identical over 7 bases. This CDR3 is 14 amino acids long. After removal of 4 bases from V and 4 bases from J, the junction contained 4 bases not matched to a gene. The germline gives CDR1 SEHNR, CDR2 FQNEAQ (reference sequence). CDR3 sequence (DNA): TGTGCCAGCAGCTCCGGACAGGAGAATCAGCCCCAGCATTTT. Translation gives CASSSGQENQPQHF.

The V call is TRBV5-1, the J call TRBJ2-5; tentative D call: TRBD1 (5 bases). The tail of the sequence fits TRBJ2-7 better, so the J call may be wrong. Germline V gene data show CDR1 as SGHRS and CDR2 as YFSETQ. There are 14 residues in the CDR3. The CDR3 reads CASSLIQGLGEQYF. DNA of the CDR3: TGCGCCAGCAGCTTGATCCAGGGTTTGGGCGAGCAGTACTTC.

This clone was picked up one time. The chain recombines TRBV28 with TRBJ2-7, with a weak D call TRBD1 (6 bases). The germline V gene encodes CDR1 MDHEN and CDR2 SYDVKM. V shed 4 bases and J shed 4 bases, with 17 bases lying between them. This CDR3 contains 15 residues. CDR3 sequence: CASSSGQKSPYEQYF. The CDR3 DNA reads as TGTGCCAGCAGTTCCGGACAGAAATCCCCATACGAGCAGTACTTC.

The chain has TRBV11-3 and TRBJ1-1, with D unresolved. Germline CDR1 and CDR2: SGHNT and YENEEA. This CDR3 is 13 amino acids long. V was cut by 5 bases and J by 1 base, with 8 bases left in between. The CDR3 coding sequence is TGTGCCAGCAGCCGCGCTACGAACACTGAAGCTTTCTTT. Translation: CASSRATNTEAFF. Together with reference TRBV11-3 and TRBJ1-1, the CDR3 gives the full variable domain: EAGVVQSPRYKIIEKKQPVAFWCNPISGHNTLYWYLQNLGQGPELLIRYENEEAVDDSQLPKDRFSAERLKGVDSTLKIQPAELGDSAVYLCASSRATNTEAFFGQGTRLTVV.

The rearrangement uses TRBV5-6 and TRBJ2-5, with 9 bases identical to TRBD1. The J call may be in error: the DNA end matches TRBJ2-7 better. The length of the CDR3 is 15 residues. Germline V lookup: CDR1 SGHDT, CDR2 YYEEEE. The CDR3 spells CASSPPGTGSAEQYF. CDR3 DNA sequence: TGTGCCAGCAGCCCTCCCGGGACAGGGTCCGCCGAGCAGTACTTC.

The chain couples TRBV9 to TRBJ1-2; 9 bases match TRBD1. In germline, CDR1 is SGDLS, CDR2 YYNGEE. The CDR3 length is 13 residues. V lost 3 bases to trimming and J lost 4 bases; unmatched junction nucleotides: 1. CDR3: CASSGTGVYGYTF. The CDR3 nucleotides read TGTGCCAGCAGCGGGACAGGGGTCTATGGCTACACCTTC.